Here is one TCR beta chain with its context. Produced via immunoSEQ multiplex PCR; TCRdb's table is partial and in-frame only. The sample has about 22,000 clones, around 98% seen once. The sample belongs to a study of T cells after posttransplantation cyclophosphamide. The CDR3 is 16 amino acids. Trimming stripped 2 bases from V and 7 bases from J, with 17 bases between. The germline V gene encodes CDR1 MNHEY and CDR2 SVGAGI. The naive gate required viable CD3+CD4+ or CD3+CD8+ cells with CCR7+CD45RA+CD45RO-CD95-CD27+CD28+ phenotype. This receptor was taken from a middle-aged man in good health, CMV-negative, and a related stem cell transplant donor. Sequencing was performed on naive CD4+ T cells sorted from PBMCs. The chain links TRBV6-5 to TRBJ1-4; no firm D call. The DNA of the CDR3 is TGTGCCAGCAGTTACACTAACCACCCGAGGAGTGAAAAACTGTTTTTT. Amino acid sequence: CASSYTNHPRSEKLFF.